A single T cell receptor (beta chain) is shown here with its context. Other nucleotide sequences in the sample specify the same CDR3. The data originate from a study of cytomegalovirus exposure and HLA in healthy donors. 13 Jbeta primers and 60 Vbeta primers were used for the PCR. Clones were read by immunoSEQ multiplex PCR, and TCRdb kept only the in-frame ones, dropping some. The repertoire consists of about 190,000 clones, with about 85% occurring once and the leading ten covering roughly 1.5%. CDR3 length: 14 amino acids. Germline V gives CDR1 KGHSH, CDR2 LQKENI. V was shortened by 3 bases and J by 1 base, with 9 bases between the two germline ends.

This sequence originates from a woman in her fifties or sixties in good health and CMV-seronegative. Sequencing was done on a sample of PBMCs. The chain couples TRBV18 to TRBJ1-1; tentative D call: TRBD1 (6 bases). DNA for the CDR3: TGTGCCAGCTCACCTGGACAGCAGAACACTGAAGCTTTCTTT. It encodes CASSPGQQNTEAFF. Full variable domain (rest looked up from reference TRBV18 and TRBJ1-1): NAGVMQNPRHLVRRRGQEARLRCSPMKGHSHVYWYRQLPEEGLKFMVYLQKENIIDESGMPKERFSAEFPKEGPSILRIQQVVRGDSAAYFCASSPGQQNTEAFFGQGTRLTVV.